This note documents a single T cell receptor (beta chain) sequence. What it recognizes is unknown. Trimming stripped 5 bases from V and 7 bases from J, with 12 bases between. The CDR3 contains 12 residues. Germline CDR1 and CDR2: SGHTA and FQGNSA. Clones were sequenced by immunoSEQ multiplex PCR, and TCRdb holds only the in-frame ones, with some missing. The sample has roughly 69,000 clones, less than 90% seen once; the top ten hold approximately 4%. The entry originates in a study of siplizumab effects on memory and regulatory T cells. General study findings and limits: Naive T cells were seen as more diverse than memory cells and as major alloresponse contributors.

Sequenced sample: memory CD4+ T cells sorted from blood. The TCR comes from a human donor in good health. The chain combines TRBV7-2 with TRBJ2-7; D call uncertain. CDR3 amino acids: CASSLLGWEQYF. Here the CDR3 DNA reads TGTGCCAGCAGCCTCCTAGGCTGGGAGCAGTACTTC.